This T cell receptor beta chain was identified during a study of blood T cell repertoires in COVID-19. About the study: Whether acute or convalescent, the COVID-19 samples came from the United States, Italy and Spain. The cDNA or gDNA used as material had been derived from T cells, B-cell-depleted T cells, or PBMCs.

V trimming: 7 bases; J trimming: 4 bases; junction bases outside the gene matches: 10. The CDR3 length is 15 residues. Looked up from germline, CDR1 is SGHNT and CDR2 is YENEEA. Clinical history as reported by participants underpinned cohort assignment. Clones were sequenced by immunoSEQ multiplex PCR, and TCRdb holds only the in-frame ones, with some missing. Of about 340,000 clones detected, more than 85% appear once; the ten largest clones hold about a fifth. Sequencing used PBMCs or T cells enriched from blood (not recorded which). This sequence was found in a woman in her twenties or thirties who had recovered from COVID-19. The chain recombines TRBV11-3 with TRBJ1-5, with 7 positions matching TRBD1. DNA of the CDR3: TGTGCCAGCACCTCTCAGGGACAGTTAAATCAGCCCCAGCATTTT. Its protein is CASTSQGQLNQPQHF.